This TCR beta chain was retrieved from a study of beta chain features in type 1 diabetes. The isolated RNA, all of it, was reverse transcribed, so expressed TCRB transcripts were what got sequenced. Each sample of naive, central memory or regulatory T cells had, on average, about 3.57 million reads. The repertoire was sequenced with immunoSEQ multiplex PCR; TCRdb's copy has only in-frame clones and lacks some. The profile shows around 140,000 clones, over 8% of them singletons. The germline V gene encodes CDR1 SGHRS and CDR2 YFSETQ. V was pared by 2 bases and J by 5 bases, with 6 bases of the junction left unmatched. The CDR3 consists of 16 residues.

The specimen sequenced was central memory CD4+ T cells from blood. V gene TRBV5-1 combines with J gene TRBJ2-3; 12 nucleotides line up with TRBD2. The receptor was isolated from a woman aged 40-49 years in good health. The CDR3 reads CASSFSSGGARDTQYF. The CDR3 DNA is TGCGCCAGCAGCTTTTCTAGCGGGGGGGCCAGAGATACGCAGTATTTT. Filled out from reference TRBV5-1 and TRBJ2-3, the complete variable domain reads KAGVTQTPRYLIKTRGQQVTLSCSPISGHRSVSWYQQTPGQGLQFLFEYFSETQRNKGNFPGRFSGRQFSNSRSEMNVSTLELGDSALYLCASSFSSGGARDTQYFGPGTRLTVL.